This TCR beta chain stems from a study of tissue T cells after allogeneic stem cell transplantation. Data came from immunoSEQ multiplex PCR; TCRdb stores just in-frame clones and leaves some out. The repertoire holds about 28,000 clones, with less than 90% as singletons. This sequence was found in a woman aged 18 to 55 who later had graft-versus-host disease after an allogeneic stem cell transplant. Material: blood, obtained before transplantation.

The CDR3 DNA is TGTGCCTGGAGTGCCCAAGGGGGTGGCTACACCTTC. Amino acid sequence: CAWSAQGGGYTF. The rearrangement links TRBV30 to TRBJ1-2; TRBD1 might be the D (6 bases). The V gene's germline CDR1 is GTSNPN and CDR2 SVGIG (reference sequence). This CDR3 comprises 12 residues. Trimming removed 1 base from V and 7 bases from J, with 10 bases in between.